The 27 T cell receptor beta chains below come from one sample, sequenced in a study of T-cell reconstitution after alpha-beta-depleted transplantation in children. Molecular barcoding with unique molecular identifiers was used for the TCRbeta library. TCRdb redid the calling of the PCR reads with MiXCR, one entry per CDR3 protein. In the table there are about 500,000 distinct CDR3 sequences, approximately 32% of which are singletons. Here the sequenced sample was PBMCs from the stem cell graft donor, taken from the stem cell graft. The receptor source for this set is a human donor who donated a stem cell graft to a child with aplastic anemia.

For this clonotype: The missing conserved phenylalanine or tryptophan at the end of this CDR3 makes a read error likely. The rearrangement joins TRBV3-1 to TRBJ2-7; TRBD1 matches at 8 bases. V gave up 4 bases and J gave up 3 bases; unmatched junction bases: 5. CDR1 is LGHDT and CDR2 is YNNKEL in the germline V gene (reference sequence). The CDR3 covers 14 residues. The CDR3 DNA follows: TGTGCCAGCAGCCCAGGGACAGGAGACTACGAGCAGTACATC. Amino acids: CASSPGTGDYEQYI.

This chain connects TRBV7-8 to TRBJ2-2; D assignment may be TRBD1 or TRBD2 (5 bases each). This CDR3 spans 13 amino acids. Germline lookup yields CDR1 SGHVS and CDR2 FQNEAQ. Trimming removed 4 bases from V and 3 bases from J, with 6 bases in between. The CDR3, as DNA: TGTGCCAGCAGCTGGGACCACACCGGGGAGCTGTTTTTT. Translated: CASSWDHTGELFF.

J is TRBJ2-5 and V is TRBV11-1, with D tentatively TRBD1 (5 bases). This CDR3 has 14 amino acids. Germline V gene sequence: CDR1 SGHAT, CDR2 FQDESV (reference sequence). V was cut by 1 base and J by 5 bases, with 11 bases left in between. This CDR3 reads CASSLETNRETQYF. In DNA, the CDR3 is TGTGCCAGCAGCTTAGAGACAAACAGGGAGACCCAGTACTTC.

CDR3: CASSYSSATEAFF. The CDR3 DNA reads TGTGCCAGCAGTTACTCCTCAGCCACTGAAGCTTTCTTT. The rearrangement uses TRBV6-2 or TRBV6-3 and TRBJ1-1; no clear D gene. The CDR3 sequence is 13 residues long. CDR1 and CDR2 from the germline V gene are MNHEY and SVGEGT. Trimming stripped 0 bases from V and 4 bases from J, with 6 bases between.

This clonotype was seen a handful of times. It may be a read error: a sequence one base away is much more abundant. V usage is TRBV29-1 and J usage is TRBJ1-5; TRBD1 agrees at 7 bases. V dropped 3 bases and J dropped 16; count of bases not matched to a gene: 12. Per the germline V gene, CDR1 is SQVTM and CDR2 is ANQGSEA. This CDR3 has 12 residues. The CDR3 DNA is TGCAGCGTTGATGGTGGGGACAGTGGAATCCATTTT. This gives the protein CSVDGGDSGIHF.

This sequence joins TRBV28 and TRBJ2-1; D is undetermined. The ends were cut back, 1 base at V and 7 bases at J, with 5 bases in the middle. CDR1 MDHEN and CDR2 SYDVKM come from the germline V gene. The CDR3 runs 12 residues. The CDR3 coding sequence is TGTGCCAGCAGTTTATTTGGGAATGAGCAGTTCTTC. Its protein is CASSLFGNEQFF.

This clonotype has a single count. The chain is built from TRBV12-3 or TRBV12-4 and TRBJ1-1; D may be TRBD1 (5 bases). Trimming stripped 10 bases from V and 3 bases from J, with 15 bases between. This CDR3 has 13 residues. DNA of the CDR3: TGTGCCACCACTACCGACAGCTACACTGAAGCTTTCTTT. Amino acids: CATTTDSYTEAFF.

The chain joins TRBV18 to TRBJ2-2, with D perhaps matching TRBD1 (6 bases). The CDR3 extends over 14 amino acids. Looked up from germline, CDR1 is KGHSH and CDR2 is LQKENI. Trimming shortened V by 2 bases and J by 7 bases, and 11 bases separated the two germline ends. Here the CDR3 reads CASSPSRQVGELFF. The DNA for the CDR3 is TGTGCCAGCTCACCATCGAGACAGGTCGGGGAGCTGTTTTTT.

This rearrangement joins TRBV18 to TRBJ2-1; the match to TRBD2 covers 14 bases. This CDR3 is 17 amino acids long. CDR1 KGHSH and CDR2 LQKENI come from the germline V gene. With V trimmed by 1 base and J by 8 bases, 7 bases remained unmatched. CDR3 in amino acids: CASSPRMGLAGVYEQFF. CDR3 nucleotides: TGTGCCAGCTCACCACGAATGGGACTAGCGGGAGTGTATGAGCAGTTCTTC. Filled out from reference TRBV18 and TRBJ2-1, the complete variable domain reads NAGVMQNPRHLVRRRGQEARLRCSPMKGHSHVYWYRQLPEEGLKFMVYLQKENIIDESGMPKERFSAEFPKEGPSILRIQQVVRGDSAAYFCASSPRMGLAGVYEQFFGPGTRLTVL.

The chain employs TRBV20-1 and TRBJ1-2; D is ambiguous. The CDR3 sequence is 13 residues long. Germline CDR1 DFQATT, CDR2 SNEGSKA (reference sequence). Trimming took 0 bases from V and 5 from J, leaving 10 bases between them. The CDR3 sequence is CSARDSSGYGYTF. Here the CDR3 DNA reads TGCAGTGCTAGAGATTCATCGGGGTATGGCTACACCTTC.

This clonotype was counted between two and nine times. The J gene is TRBJ2-3, the V gene TRBV9; 11 bases map to TRBD2. Germline CDR1 is SGDLS and CDR2 is YYNGEE. The length of the CDR3 is 16 residues. Unmatched junction bases numbered 5, after V lost 4 bases and J lost 1 base. CDR3 DNA sequence: TGTGCCAGCAGCCCCCGACTAGCGGGGCGCACAGATACGCAGTATTTT. It codes for CASSPRLAGRTDTQYF. Drawing the rest from reference TRBV9 and TRBJ2-3, the complete variable domain is DSGVTQTPKHLITATGQRVTLRCSPRSGDLSVYWYQQSLDQGLQFLIQYYNGEERAKGNILERFSAQQFPDLHSELNLSSLELGDSALYFCASSPRLAGRTDTQYFGPGTRLTVL.

This chain connects TRBV15 to TRBJ1-3; D call uncertain. Germline CDR1 reads LNHNV; CDR2 reads YYDKDF (reference sequence). Trimming took 0 bases from V and 1 from J, leaving 10 bases between them. The CDR3 consists of 16 residues. Here the CDR3 reads CATSRDQFESGNTIYF. As DNA, the CDR3 is TGTGCCACCAGCAGAGATCAGTTCGAGTCTGGAAACACCATATATTTT.

The chain is built from TRBV27 and TRBJ2-1; 7 bases agree with TRBD1. V shed 2 bases, J shed 2 bases, and the junction held 6 bases outside the gene matches. Per germline, CDR1 MNHEY and CDR2 SMNVEV (reference sequence). The CDR3 extends over 16 amino acids. CDR3 bases: TGTGCCAGCAGTTTAGCGACAGGGCCCCCCTACAATGAGCAGTTCTTC. Its translation: CASSLATGPPYNEQFF.

In this sample, this clonotype turned up a few times. This sequence joins TRBV9 and TRBJ1-2, with no clear D. Germline V gene lookup returns CDR1 SGDLS and CDR2 YYNGEE. V gave up 6 bases and J gave up 3 bases, with 15 bases separating them. The CDR3 has 14 residues. The CDR3: CASTPQVAHYGYTF. DNA for the CDR3: TGTGCCAGCACACCGCAGGTGGCGCACTATGGCTACACCTTC.

This chain uses TRBV6-2 or TRBV6-3 with TRBJ1-5; D perhaps matches TRBD1 (5 bases). V lost 6 bases and J lost 4, with 10 bases in between. Germline loops: CDR1 MNHEY, CDR2 SVGEGT. The CDR3 runs to 13 residues. CDR3 loop: CASRLDRNQPQHF. The CDR3 nucleotides are TGTGCCAGCAGACTTGACAGAAATCAGCCCCAGCATTTT.

This clonotype was counted only a few times. The chain recombines TRBV5-5 with TRBJ1-6; TRBD1 is a possible D gene (6 bases). Germline values: CDR1 SGHKS, CDR2 YYEKEE (reference sequence). The germline V and J ends were trimmed by 0 bases and 7 bases, with 11 bases remaining between them. The CDR3 extends over 15 amino acids. CDR3 in DNA: TGTGCCAGCAGCTTGGATCTCAGGGGAAATTCACCCCTCCACTTT. Its protein product is CASSLDLRGNSPLHF.

The V and J genes are TRBV7-9 and TRBJ1-5; maybe TRBD1 (5 bases). V was clipped by 3 bases and J by 4 bases, with 16 bases between them. The germline V gene encodes CDR1 SEHNR and CDR2 FQNEAQ (reference sequence). The CDR3 runs to 16 residues. CDR3 DNA sequence: TGTGCCAGCAGCTTTTCTGGGATAGGGGTTAATCAGCCCCAGCATTTT. As protein: CASSFSGIGVNQPQHF.

The genes are TRBV15 and TRBJ1-4, with 7 nucleotides matching TRBD1. Germline trimming cut 3 bases from V and 2 bases from J; bases unmatched to any gene: 0. Germline V CDR1 and CDR2: LNHNV, YYDKDF (reference sequence). There are 14 residues in the CDR3. CDR3 region: CATSRGQTNEKLFF. CDR3 bases: TGTGCCACCAGCAGGGGACAGACTAATGAAAAACTGTTTTTT.

In this sample, this clonotype turned up a few times. The rearrangement links TRBV11-2 to TRBJ2-1, with 14 bases identical to TRBD2. This CDR3 is 19 amino acids long. The ends lost 4 bases at V and 2 bases at J; junction bases unmatched: 10. Germline CDR1 and CDR2: SGHAT and FQNNGV. Here the CDR3 DNA reads TGTGCCAGCAGCTCCGCCGGGACTAGCGGGAGTCGGCCCTACAATGAGCAGTTCTTC. It yields the protein CASSSAGTSGSRPYNEQFF.

The chain has TRBV5-5 and TRBJ1-1; D is ambiguous. Germline CDR1 SGHKS, CDR2 YYEKEE (reference sequence). There are 15 residues in the CDR3. The V and J ends lost 0 bases and 0 bases respectively, with 9 bases between them. CDR3 sequence reads: CASSLAPTMNTEAFF. CDR3 bases: TGTGCCAGCAGCTTGGCCCCGACCATGAACACTGAAGCTTTCTTT.

The CDR3 spells CSAAARGQTGELFF. CDR3 nucleotide sequence: TGCAGTGCGGCCGCACGGGGGCAGACCGGGGAGCTGTTTTTT. The rearrangement uses TRBV20-1 and TRBJ2-2; possibly TRBD1 or TRBD2 for D (6 bases each). Per germline, CDR1 DFQATT and CDR2 SNEGSKA (reference sequence). CDR3 length equals 14 residues. The V and J ends lost 6 bases and 5 bases respectively, with 16 bases between them.

J is TRBJ1-6 and V is TRBV12-3 or TRBV12-4, with 9 bases fitting TRBD1. V was pared by 5 bases and J by 7 bases, with 9 bases of the junction left unmatched. The CDR3 covers 16 residues. The CDR3 DNA sequence: TGTGCCAGCAGTCCAGAGCCGGGACAGGGAAATTCACCCCTCCACTTT. Protein product: CASSPEPGQGNSPLHF.

This clonotype has more than one count but fewer than ten. The rearrangement uses TRBV20-1 and TRBJ1-5, with D possibly TRBD1 on 5 matching bases. V shed 7 bases and J shed 3 bases, with 10 bases lying between them. Germline V gene lookup returns CDR1 DFQATT and CDR2 SNEGSKA (reference sequence). The CDR3 has 12 amino acids. The CDR3 region has the DNA TGCAGTGTGGGCAGGGCCAATCAGCCCCAGCATTTT. It is translated as CSVGRANQPQHF.

The chain recombines TRBV5-7 with TRBJ1-4, with D perhaps TRBD1 (5 bases). TRBV5-7 is given ORF status, its function remaining uncertain. This CDR3 is 16 amino acids long. Trimming took 0 bases from V and 8 from J, leaving 17 bases between them. The CDR3 sequence is CASSLETGTSKEKLFF. In DNA, the CDR3 is TGTGCCAGCAGCTTGGAAACCGGGACCTCAAAGGAAAAACTGTTTTTT.

This chain connects TRBV27 to TRBJ2-1, with a weak D call TRBD2 (7 bases). CDR1 MNHEY and CDR2 SMNVEV come from the germline V gene (reference sequence). V shed 8 bases and J shed 7 bases, with 21 bases lying between them. The CDR3 has 15 amino acids. CDR3: CASLRGGGPSNEQFF. The CDR3 DNA reads TGTGCCAGCCTGCGAGGGGGAGGGCCATCAAATGAGCAGTTCTTC.

The chain couples TRBV7-9 to TRBJ2-7; TRBD1 might be the D (5 bases). The V and J ends lost 5 bases and 7 bases respectively, with 18 bases between them. The CDR3 consists of 14 residues. Germline CDR1 is SEHNR and CDR2 is FQNEAQ (reference sequence). The CDR3 sequence: CASSPKLGPGEQYF. DNA for the CDR3: TGTGCCAGCAGCCCTAAGTTAGGACCAGGGGAGCAGTACTTC. Drawing the rest from reference TRBV7-9 and TRBJ2-7, the complete variable domain is DTGVSQNPRHKITKRGQNVTFRCDPISEHNRLYWYRQTLGQGPEFLTYFQNEAQLEKSRLLSDRFSAERPKGSFSTLEIQRTEQGDSAMYLCASSPKLGPGEQYFGPGTRLTVT.

The chain employs TRBV14 and TRBJ1-2, with 10 bases aligning to TRBD1. The CDR3 consists of 16 residues. Trimming cost V 1 base and J 4 bases; bases outside gene matches: 6. Germline V gene lookup returns CDR1 SGHDN and CDR2 FVKESK. The CDR3 DNA reads as TGTGCCAGCAGCCAAGGACAGGGGGCGTTCGTCTATGGCTACACCTTC. Its protein is CASSQGQGAFVYGYTF.